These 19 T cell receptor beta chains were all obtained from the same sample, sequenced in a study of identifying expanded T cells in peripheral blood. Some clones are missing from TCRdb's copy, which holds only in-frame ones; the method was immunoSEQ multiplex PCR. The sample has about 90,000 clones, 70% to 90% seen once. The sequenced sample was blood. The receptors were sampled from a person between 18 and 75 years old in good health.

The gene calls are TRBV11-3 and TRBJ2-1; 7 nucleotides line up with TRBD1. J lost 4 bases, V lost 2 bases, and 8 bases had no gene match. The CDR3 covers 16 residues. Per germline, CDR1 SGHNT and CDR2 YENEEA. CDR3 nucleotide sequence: TGTGCCAGCAGCTTAAACGTGTGGGACAGTTACAATGAGCAGTTCTTC. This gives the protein CASSLNVWDSYNEQFF.

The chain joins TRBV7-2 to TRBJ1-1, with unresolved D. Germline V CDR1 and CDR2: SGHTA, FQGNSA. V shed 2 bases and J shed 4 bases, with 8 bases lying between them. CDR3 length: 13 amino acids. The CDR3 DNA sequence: TGTGCCAGCAGCTTATCTACGGTCACTGAAGCTTTCTTT. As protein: CASSLSTVTEAFF.

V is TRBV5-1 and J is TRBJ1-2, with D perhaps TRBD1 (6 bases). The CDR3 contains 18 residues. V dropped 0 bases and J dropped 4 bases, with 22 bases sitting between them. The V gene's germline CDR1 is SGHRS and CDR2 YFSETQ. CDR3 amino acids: CASSLGRSGHPAGYGYTF. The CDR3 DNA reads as TGCGCCAGCAGCTTGGGGCGGTCGGGACACCCAGCGGGCTATGGCTACACCTTC.

The CDR3 loop is CASSPPDRTYGYTF. As DNA, the CDR3 is TGTGCCAGCTCACCACCGGACAGGACCTATGGCTACACCTTC. V and J are TRBV18 and TRBJ1-2, with TRBD1 matching over 7 bases. Looked up from germline, CDR1 is KGHSH and CDR2 is LQKENI. CDR3 length: 14 amino acids. V shed 0 bases and J 4 bases; nucleotides not matched to a gene: 2.

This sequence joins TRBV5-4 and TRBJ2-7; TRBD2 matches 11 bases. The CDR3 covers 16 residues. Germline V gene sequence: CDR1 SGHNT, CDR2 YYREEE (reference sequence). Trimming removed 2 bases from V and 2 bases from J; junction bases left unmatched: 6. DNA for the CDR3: TGTGCCAGCAGCTTCCGGACTAGCGGGTACGCCTACGAGCAGTACTTC. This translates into CASSFRTSGYAYEQYF.

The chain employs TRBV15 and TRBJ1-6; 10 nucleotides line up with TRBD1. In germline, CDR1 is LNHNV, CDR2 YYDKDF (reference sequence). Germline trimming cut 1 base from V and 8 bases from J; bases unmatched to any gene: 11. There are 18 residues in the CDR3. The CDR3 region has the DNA TGTGCCACCAGCAGAGTCTACCCGGGACAGGGGAGGGATTCACCCCTCCACTTT. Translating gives CATSRVYPGQGRDSPLHF.

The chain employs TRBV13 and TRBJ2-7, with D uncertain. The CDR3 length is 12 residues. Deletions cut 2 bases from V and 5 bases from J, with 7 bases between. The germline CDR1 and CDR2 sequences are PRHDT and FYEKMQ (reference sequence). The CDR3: CASSLRYHEQYF. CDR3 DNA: TGTGCCAGCAGCTTAAGGTACCACGAGCAGTACTTC.

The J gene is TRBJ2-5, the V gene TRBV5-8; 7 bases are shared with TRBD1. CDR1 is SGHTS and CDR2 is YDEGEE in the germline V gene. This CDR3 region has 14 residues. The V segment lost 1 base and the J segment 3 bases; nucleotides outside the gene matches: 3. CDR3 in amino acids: CASSLRDRKETQYF. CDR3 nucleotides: TGTGCCAGCAGCTTGCGGGACAGAAAAGAGACCCAGTACTTC.

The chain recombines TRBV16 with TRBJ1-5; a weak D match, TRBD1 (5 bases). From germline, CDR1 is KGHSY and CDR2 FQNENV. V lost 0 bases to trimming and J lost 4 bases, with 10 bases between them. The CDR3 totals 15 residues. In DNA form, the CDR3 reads TGTGCCAGCAGCCAATCGGGGCGGAGTAATCAGCCCCAGCATTTT. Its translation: CASSQSGRSNQPQHF.

CDR3 region: CASSRDRVTLWAQPQHF. The DNA of the CDR3 is TGTGCCAGCAGTCGGGACAGGGTAACACTGTGGGCTCAGCCCCAGCATTTT. The rearrangement links TRBV2 to TRBJ1-5, with 9 bases aligning to TRBD1. V shed 5 bases and J 6 bases; nucleotides not matched to a gene: 14. This CDR3 spans 17 amino acids. Germline V lookup: CDR1 SNHLY, CDR2 FYNNEI.

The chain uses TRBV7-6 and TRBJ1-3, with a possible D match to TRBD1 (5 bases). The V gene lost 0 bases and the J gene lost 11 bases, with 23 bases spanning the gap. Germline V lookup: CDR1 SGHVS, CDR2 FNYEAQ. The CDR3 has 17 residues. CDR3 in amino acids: CASSLASVAGKLTPIYF. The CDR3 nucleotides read TGTGCCAGCAGCTTAGCTTCTGTGGCAGGGAAATTAACCCCCATATATTTT.

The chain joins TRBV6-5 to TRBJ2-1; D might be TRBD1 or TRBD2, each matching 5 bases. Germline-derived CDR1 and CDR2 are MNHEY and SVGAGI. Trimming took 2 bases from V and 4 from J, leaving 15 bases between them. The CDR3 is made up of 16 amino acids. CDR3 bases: TGTGCCAGCAGTTACGGGGGAAGAGGCAGTTACAATGAGCAGTTCTTC. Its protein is CASSYGGRGSYNEQFF.

The chain's CDR3 is CASMRTPNTGELFF. The CDR3, as DNA: TGTGCCAGCATGCGGACACCGAACACCGGGGAGCTGTTTTTT. The chain links TRBV11-2 to TRBJ2-2; TRBD1 is a possible D gene (5 bases). From germline, CDR1 is SGHAT and CDR2 FQNNGV. The germline V and J ends were trimmed by 7 bases and 0 bases, with 9 bases remaining between them. This CDR3 region has 14 residues.

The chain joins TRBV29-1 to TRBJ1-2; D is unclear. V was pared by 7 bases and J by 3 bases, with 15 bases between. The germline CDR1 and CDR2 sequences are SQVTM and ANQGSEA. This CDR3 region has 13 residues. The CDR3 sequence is CSAFSQPDYGYTF. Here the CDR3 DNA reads TGCAGCGCCTTCAGTCAGCCCGACTATGGCTACACCTTC.

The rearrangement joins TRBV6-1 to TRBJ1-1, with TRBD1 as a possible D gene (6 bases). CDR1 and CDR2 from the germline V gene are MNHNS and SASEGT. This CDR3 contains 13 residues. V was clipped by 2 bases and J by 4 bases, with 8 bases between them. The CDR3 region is CASSESRGTEAFF. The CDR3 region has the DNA TGTGCCAGCAGTGAAAGCAGGGGCACTGAAGCTTTCTTT.

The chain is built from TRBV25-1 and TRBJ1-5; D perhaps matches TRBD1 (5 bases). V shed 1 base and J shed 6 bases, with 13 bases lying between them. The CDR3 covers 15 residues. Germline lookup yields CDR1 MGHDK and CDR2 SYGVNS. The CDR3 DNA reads TGTGCCAGCAGTGAATTGGATAGGGACCTTCAGCCCCAGCATTTT. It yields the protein CASSELDRDLQPQHF.

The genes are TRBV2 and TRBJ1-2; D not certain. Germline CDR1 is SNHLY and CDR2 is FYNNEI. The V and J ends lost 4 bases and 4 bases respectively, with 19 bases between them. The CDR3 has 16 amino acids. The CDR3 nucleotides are TGTGCCAGCAGTGGGGCGTCACGAGTACTCGTCTATGGCTACACCTTC. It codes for CASSGASRVLVYGYTF.

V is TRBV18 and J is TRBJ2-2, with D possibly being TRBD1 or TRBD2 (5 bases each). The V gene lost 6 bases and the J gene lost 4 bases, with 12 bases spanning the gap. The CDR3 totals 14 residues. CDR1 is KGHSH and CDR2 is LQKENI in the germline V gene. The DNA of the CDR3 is TGTGCCAGCTCGGCACCGGGGCCCACCGGGGAGCTGTTTTTT. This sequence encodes CASSAPGPTGELFF.

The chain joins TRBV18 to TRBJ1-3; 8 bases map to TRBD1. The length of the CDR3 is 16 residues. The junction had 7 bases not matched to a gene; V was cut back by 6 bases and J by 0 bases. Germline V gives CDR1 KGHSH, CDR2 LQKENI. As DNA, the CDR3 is TGTGCCAGCTCGATTAACAGGGGGTTCTCTGGAAACACCATATATTTT. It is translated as CASSINRGFSGNTIYF.